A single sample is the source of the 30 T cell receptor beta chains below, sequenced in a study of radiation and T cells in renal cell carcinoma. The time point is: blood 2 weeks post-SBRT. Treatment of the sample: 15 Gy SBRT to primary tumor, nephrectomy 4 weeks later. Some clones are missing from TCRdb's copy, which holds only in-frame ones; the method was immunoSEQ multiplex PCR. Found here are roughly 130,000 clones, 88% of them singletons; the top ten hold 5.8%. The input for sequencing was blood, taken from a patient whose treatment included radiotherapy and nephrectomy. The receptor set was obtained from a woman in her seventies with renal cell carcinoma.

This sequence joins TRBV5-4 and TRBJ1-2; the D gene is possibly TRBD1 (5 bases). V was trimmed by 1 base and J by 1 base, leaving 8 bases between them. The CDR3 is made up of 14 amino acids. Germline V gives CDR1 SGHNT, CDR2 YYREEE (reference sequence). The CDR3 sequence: CASSLTTVNYGYTF. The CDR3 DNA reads TGTGCCAGCAGCTTGACGACAGTTAACTATGGCTACACCTTC.

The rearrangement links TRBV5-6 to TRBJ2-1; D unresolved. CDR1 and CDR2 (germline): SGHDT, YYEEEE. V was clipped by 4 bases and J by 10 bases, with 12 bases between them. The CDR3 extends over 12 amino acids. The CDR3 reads CASSPHGREQFF. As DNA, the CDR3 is TGTGCCAGCAGCCCCCATGGCCGGGAGCAGTTCTTC.

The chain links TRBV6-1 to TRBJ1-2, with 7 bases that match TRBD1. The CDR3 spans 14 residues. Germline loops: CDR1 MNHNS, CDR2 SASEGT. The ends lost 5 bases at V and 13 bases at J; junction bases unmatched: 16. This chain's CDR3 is CASSSSGDRSSSTF. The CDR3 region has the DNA TGTGCCAGCAGTAGTTCCGGGGACAGATCATCGAGCACCTTC.

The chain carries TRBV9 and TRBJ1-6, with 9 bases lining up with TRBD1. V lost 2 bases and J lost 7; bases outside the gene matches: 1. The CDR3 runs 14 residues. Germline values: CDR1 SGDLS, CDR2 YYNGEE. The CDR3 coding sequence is TGTGCCAGCAGCGTTGGACAGGGGAATTCACCCCTCCACTTT. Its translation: CASSVGQGNSPLHF.

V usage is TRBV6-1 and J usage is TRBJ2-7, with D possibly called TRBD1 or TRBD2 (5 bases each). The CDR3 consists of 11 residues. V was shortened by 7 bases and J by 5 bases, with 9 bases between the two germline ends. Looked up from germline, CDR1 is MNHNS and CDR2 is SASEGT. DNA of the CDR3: TGTGCCAGCACGGGGACCCACGAGCAGTACTTC. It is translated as CASTGTHEQYF.

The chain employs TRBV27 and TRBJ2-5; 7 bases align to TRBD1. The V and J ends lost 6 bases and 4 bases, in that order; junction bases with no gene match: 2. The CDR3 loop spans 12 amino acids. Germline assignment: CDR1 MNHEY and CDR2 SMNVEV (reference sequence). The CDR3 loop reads CASSHRGETQYF. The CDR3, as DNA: TGTGCCAGCAGCCACAGGGGAGAGACCCAGTACTTC.

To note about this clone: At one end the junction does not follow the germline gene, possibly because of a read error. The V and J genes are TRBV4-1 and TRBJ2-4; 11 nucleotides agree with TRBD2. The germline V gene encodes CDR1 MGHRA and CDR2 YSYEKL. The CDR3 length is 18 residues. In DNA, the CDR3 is TGCGCCAGCAGTCAAGAGGCTAGCGGGGGGCGGTCCAAAAACATTCAGTACTTC. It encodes CASSQEASGGRSKNIQYF.

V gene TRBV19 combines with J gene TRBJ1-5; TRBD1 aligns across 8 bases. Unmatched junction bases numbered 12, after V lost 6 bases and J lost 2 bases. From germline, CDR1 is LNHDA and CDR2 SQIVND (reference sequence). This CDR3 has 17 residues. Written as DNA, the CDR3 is TGTGCCAGTAGCGTCCGGGACACAGGGGGGGGCAATCAGCCCCAGCATTTT. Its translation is CASSVRDTGGGNQPQHF.

The CDR3 DNA sequence: TGTGCCAGTAGTATTCGGCGGAGCCGGGGGCAGGAGACCCAGTACTTC. As protein: CASSIRRSRGQETQYF. The chain uses TRBV19 and TRBJ2-5; D assignment may be TRBD1 or TRBD2 (6 bases each). The CDR3 contains 16 residues. CDR1 LNHDA and CDR2 SQIVND come from the germline V gene (reference sequence). V lost 3 bases and J 5 bases, leaving 19 bases between the germline ends.

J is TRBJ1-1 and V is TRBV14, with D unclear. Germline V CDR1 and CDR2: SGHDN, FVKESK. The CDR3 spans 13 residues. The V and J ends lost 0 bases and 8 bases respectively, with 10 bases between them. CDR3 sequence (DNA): TGTGCCAGCAGCCAAGATCTCGGCCCAGAAGCTTTCTTT. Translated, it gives CASSQDLGPEAFF. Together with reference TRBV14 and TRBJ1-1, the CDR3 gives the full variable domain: EAGVTQFPSHSVIEKGQTVTLRCDPISGHDNLYWYRRVMGKEIKFLLHFVKESKQDESGMPNNRFLAERTGGTYSTLKVQPAELEDSGVYFCASSQDLGPEAFFGQGTRLTVV.

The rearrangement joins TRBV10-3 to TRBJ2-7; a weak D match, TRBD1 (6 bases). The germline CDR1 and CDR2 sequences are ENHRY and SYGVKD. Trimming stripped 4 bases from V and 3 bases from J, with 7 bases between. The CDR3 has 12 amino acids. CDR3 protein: CAISGDIYEQYF. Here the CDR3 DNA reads TGTGCCATCAGTGGGGACATCTACGAGCAGTACTTC.

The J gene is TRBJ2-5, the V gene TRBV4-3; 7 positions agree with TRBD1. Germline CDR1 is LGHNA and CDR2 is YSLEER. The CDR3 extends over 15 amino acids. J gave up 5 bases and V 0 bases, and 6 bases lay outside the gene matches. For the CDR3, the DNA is TGCGCCAGCAGCCAAGACGAGGGGGCGGGTGAGACCCAGTACTTC. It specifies CASSQDEGAGETQYF.

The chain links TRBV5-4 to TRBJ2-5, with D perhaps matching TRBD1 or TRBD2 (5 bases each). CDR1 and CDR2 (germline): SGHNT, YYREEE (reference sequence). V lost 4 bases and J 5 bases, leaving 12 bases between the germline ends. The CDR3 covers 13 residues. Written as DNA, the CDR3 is TGTGCCAGCAGCCAGGGACGTGAGGAGACCCAGTACTTC. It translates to CASSQGREETQYF. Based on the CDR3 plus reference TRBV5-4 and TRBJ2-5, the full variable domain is ETGVTQSPTHLIKTRGQQVTLRCSSQSGHNTVSWYQQALGQGPQFIFQYYREEENGRGNFPPRFSGLQFPNYSSELNVNALELDDSALYLCASSQGREETQYFGPGTRLLVL.

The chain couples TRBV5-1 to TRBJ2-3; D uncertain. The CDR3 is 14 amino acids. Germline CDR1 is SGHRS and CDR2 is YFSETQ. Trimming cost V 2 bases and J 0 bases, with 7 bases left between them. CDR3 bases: TGCGCCAGCAGCTTAGTGGACAGCACAGATACGCAGTATTTT. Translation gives CASSLVDSTDTQYF.

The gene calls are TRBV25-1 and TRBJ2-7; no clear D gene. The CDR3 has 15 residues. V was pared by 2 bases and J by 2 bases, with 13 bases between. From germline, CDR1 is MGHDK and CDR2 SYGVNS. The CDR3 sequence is CASSEKEGTAYEQYF. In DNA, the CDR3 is TGTGCCAGCAGTGAAAAAGAAGGCACTGCCTACGAGCAGTACTTC.

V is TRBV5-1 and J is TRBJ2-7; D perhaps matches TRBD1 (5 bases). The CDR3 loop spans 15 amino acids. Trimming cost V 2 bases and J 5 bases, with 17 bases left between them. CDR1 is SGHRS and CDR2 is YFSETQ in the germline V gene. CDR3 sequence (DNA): TGCGCCAGCAGCTTTTTGCGTTCAGGGATCCACGAGCAGTACTTC. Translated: CASSFLRSGIHEQYF.

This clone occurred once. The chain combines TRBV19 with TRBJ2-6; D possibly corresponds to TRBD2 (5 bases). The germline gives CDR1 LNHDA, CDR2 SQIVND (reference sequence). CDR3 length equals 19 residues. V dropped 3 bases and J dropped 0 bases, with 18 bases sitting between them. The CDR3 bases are TGTGCCAGTAGTATGGAGGCCGTCATTAAAGGCTCTGGGGCCAACGTCCTGACTTTC. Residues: CASSMEAVIKGSGANVLTF. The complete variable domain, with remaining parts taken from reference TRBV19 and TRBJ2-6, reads DGGITQSPKYLFRKEGQNVTLSCEQNLNHDAMYWYRQDPGQGLRLIYYSQIVNDFQKGDIAEGYSVSREKKESFPLTVTSAQKNPTAFYLCASSMEAVIKGSGANVLTFGAGSRLTVL.

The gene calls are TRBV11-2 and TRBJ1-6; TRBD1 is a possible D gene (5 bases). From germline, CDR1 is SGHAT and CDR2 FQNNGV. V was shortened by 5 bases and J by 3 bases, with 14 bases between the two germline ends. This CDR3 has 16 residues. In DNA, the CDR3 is TGTGCCAGCAGCCCCCAGGGTGAACTCTATAATTCACCCCTCCACTTT. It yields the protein CASSPQGELYNSPLHF.

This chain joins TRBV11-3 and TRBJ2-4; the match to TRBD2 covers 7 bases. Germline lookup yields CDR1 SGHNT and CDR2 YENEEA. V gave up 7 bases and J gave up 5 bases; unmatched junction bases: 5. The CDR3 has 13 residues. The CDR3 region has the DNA TGTGCCAGCACCGGGCTAGCGGAAAACATTCAGTACTTC. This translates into CASTGLAENIQYF.

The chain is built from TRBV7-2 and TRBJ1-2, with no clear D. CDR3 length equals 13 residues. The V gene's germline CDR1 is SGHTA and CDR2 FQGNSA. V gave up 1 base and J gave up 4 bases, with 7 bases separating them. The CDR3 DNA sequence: TGTGCCAGCAGCTTAGAACAGATCTATGGCTACACCTTC. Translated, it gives CASSLEQIYGYTF.

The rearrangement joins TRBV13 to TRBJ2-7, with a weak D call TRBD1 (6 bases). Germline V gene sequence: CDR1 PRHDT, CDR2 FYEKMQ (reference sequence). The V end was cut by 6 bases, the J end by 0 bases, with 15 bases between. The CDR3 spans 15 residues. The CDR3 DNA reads TGTGCCAGCAGGCAGCAGGGGACCCCCTCCTACGAGCAGTACTTC. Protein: CASRQQGTPSYEQYF.

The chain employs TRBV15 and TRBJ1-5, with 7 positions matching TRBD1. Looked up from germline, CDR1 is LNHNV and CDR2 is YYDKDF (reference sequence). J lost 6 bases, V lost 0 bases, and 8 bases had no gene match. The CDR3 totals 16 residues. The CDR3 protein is CATSRDQGGGGQPQHF. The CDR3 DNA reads TGTGCCACCAGCAGAGACCAAGGAGGGGGCGGTCAGCCCCAGCATTTT.

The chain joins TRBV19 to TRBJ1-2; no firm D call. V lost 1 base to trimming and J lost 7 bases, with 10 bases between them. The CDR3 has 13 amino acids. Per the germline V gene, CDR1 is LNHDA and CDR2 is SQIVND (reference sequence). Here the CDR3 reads CASSIVTVGGYTF. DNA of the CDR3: TGTGCCAGTAGTATAGTCACTGTTGGTGGCTACACCTTC.

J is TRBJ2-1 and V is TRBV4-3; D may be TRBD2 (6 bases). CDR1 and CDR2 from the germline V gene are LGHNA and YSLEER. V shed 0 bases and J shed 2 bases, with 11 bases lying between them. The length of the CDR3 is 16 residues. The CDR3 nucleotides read TGCGCCAGCAGCCAAGATGGGTGGGGGGCCTACAATGAGCAGTTCTTC. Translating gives CASSQDGWGAYNEQFF.

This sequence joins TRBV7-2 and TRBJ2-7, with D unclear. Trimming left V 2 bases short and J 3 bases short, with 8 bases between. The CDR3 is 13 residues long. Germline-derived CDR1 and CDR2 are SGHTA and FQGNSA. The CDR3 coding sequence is TGTGCCAGCAGCTTACAGTACTTCTACGAGCAGTACTTC. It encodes CASSLQYFYEQYF.

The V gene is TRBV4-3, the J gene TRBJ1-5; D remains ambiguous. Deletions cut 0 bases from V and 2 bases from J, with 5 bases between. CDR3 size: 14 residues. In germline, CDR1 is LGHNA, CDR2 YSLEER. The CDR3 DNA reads TGCGCCAGCAGCCAAGATCTCGGCAATCAGCCCCAGCATTTT. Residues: CASSQDLGNQPQHF.

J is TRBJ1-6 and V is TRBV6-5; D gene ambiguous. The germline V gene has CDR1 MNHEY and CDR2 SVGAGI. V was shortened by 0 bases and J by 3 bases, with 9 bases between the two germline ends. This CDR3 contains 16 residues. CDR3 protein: CASSYSGRLYNSPLHF. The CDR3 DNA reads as TGTGCCAGCAGTTACTCGGGCAGGCTCTATAATTCACCCCTCCACTTT.

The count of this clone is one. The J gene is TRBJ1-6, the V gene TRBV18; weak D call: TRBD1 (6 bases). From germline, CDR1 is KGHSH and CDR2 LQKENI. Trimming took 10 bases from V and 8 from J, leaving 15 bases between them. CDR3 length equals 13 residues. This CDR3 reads CATAPAGDSPLHF. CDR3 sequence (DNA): TGTGCCACCGCACCGGCAGGGGATTCACCCCTCCACTTT. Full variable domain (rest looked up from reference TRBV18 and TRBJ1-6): NAGVMQNPRHLVRRRGQEARLRCSPMKGHSHVYWYRQLPEEGLKFMVYLQKENIIDESGMPKERFSAEFPKEGPSILRIQQVVRGDSAAYFCATAPAGDSPLHFGNGTRLTVT.

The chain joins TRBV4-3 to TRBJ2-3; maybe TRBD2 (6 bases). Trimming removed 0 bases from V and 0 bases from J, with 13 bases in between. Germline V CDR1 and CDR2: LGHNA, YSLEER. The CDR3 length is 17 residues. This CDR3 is CASSQDLAGWSTDTQYF. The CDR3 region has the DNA TGCGCCAGCAGCCAAGATTTGGCGGGGTGGAGCACAGATACGCAGTATTTT.

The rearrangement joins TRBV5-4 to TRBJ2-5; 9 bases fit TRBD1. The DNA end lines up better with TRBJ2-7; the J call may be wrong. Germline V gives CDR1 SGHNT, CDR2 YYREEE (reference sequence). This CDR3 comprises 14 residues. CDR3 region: CASSVGQGRAEQYF. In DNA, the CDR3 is TGTGCCAGCAGCGTGGGACAGGGTAGAGCCGAGCAGTACTTC.